This record looks at one T cell receptor (beta chain) sequence and its context. The antigen remains unidentified. The source of the sample is a study of ipilimumab plus nivolumab after autologous stem cell transplantation. Study-wide background: Median doses per patient: roughly 5 ipilimumab, 7 or 8 nivolumab.

Profiled with immunoSEQ multiplex PCR; TCRdb holds only in-frame clones, not every one. The sample has some 87,000 clones, 75% to 85% seen once; the top ten hold 2.2%. The V segment lost 4 bases and the J segment 9 bases; nucleotides outside the gene matches: 3. Germline V CDR1 and CDR2: SGHRS, YFSETQ. This CDR3 region has 14 residues. Patients got ipilimumab 1 mg/kg beginning 14 to 28 days post-transplant. Study outcomes and limitations: Per the authors, repertoire, Treg and microbiota data justify further study.

The specimen was PBMCs, collected in a trial of ipilimumab plus nivolumab as post-transplant consolidation. This chain uses TRBV5-1 with TRBJ1-6; TRBD1 matches at 11 bases. The source of this sequence is a male donor with diffuse large B-cell lymphoma. The CDR3 spells CASSRGQGVSPLHF. The CDR3 coding sequence is TGCGCCAGCAGCCGGGGACAGGGGGTTTCACCCCTCCACTTT.